A selection of T cell receptor beta chains follows, all from one sample in a study of early T cells in non-severe SARS-CoV-2 infection. TCRdb ran MiXCR on the 5' RACE reads and lists one entry per CDR3 protein. The top ten clones hold around 4.2% of a sample with some 57,000 distinct CDR3 sequences, roughly 8.2% of them seen once. The sequenced material came from whole blood. The receptors shown here come from an adult who was a healthcare worker with PCR-confirmed SARS-CoV-2 infection or an uninfected control (not recorded which). The CDR3 runs from the conserved cysteine through the conserved F or W. Fields, in order: J gene, clone size, D gene, V gene, CDR3 protein, CDR3 DNA. The D gene is left open where the match is weak. Size values are once, few and many counts, or a class for expanded clones, and some rows have none.

J gene: TRBJ2-3
clone size: few
D gene: TRBD2
V gene: TRBV6-1
CDR3 protein: CASSEAPTSGSADTQYF
CDR3 DNA: TGTGCCAGCAGTGAAGCACCCACTAGCGGGAGTGCAGATACGCAGTATTTT

J gene: TRBJ2-1
clone size: many
D gene: TRBD2
V gene: TRBV27
CDR3 protein: CASSGRLAASYNEQFF
CDR3 DNA: TGTGCCAGCAGTGGCCGACTAGCGGCCTCCTACAATGAGCAGTTCTTC

J gene: TRBJ2-2
clone size: many
D gene: .
V gene: TRBV15
CDR3 protein: CATSSRGFTGELFF
CDR3 DNA: TGTGCCACCAGCAGTCGAGGGTTCACCGGGGAGCTGTTTTTT

J gene: TRBJ2-3
clone size: .
D gene: TRBD2
V gene: TRBV15
CDR3 protein: CATSRTSQAGGTQYF
CDR3 DNA: TGTGCCACCAGCCGGACTAGCCAGGCCGGCGGGACGCAGTATTTT

J gene: TRBJ2-2
clone size: few
D gene: .
V gene: TRBV11-2
CDR3 protein: CASSLTNTGELFF
CDR3 DNA: TGTGCCAGCAGCTTGACCAACACCGGGGAGCTGTTTTTT

J gene: TRBJ2-7
clone size: many
D gene: .
V gene: TRBV7-9
CDR3 protein: CASSLEKNKDYEQYF
CDR3 DNA: TGTGCCAGCAGCTTAGAAAAGAATAAAGACTACGAGCAGTACTTC

J gene: TRBJ1-3
clone size: few
D gene: .
V gene: TRBV9
CDR3 protein: CASSVGGIPGNTIYF
CDR3 DNA: TGTGCCAGCAGCGTAGGAGGGATTCCTGGAAACACCATATATTTT

J gene: TRBJ1-6
clone size: many
D gene: .
V gene: TRBV30
CDR3 protein: CAWRERTANNSPLHF
CDR3 DNA: TGTGCCTGGAGGGAAAGGACAGCAAATAATTCACCCCTCCACTTT

J gene: TRBJ2-3
clone size: many
D gene: .
V gene: TRBV20-1
CDR3 protein: CSARKPFPDTQYF
CDR3 DNA: TGCAGTGCTCGTAAACCCTTCCCAGATACGCAGTATTTT

J gene: TRBJ2-1
clone size: .
D gene: .
V gene: TRBV5-1
CDR3 protein: CASKRGDFYNEQFF
CDR3 DNA: TGCGCCAGCAAGAGAGGAGACTTCTACAATGAGCAGTTCTTC

J gene: TRBJ2-5
clone size: few
D gene: .
V gene: TRBV10-1
CDR3 protein: CASSFGYQETQYF
CDR3 DNA: TGCGCCAGCAGTTTTGGGTACCAAGAGACCCAGTACTTC

J gene: TRBJ2-1
clone size: few
D gene: .
V gene: TRBV20-1
CDR3 protein: CSASPPDYNEQFF
CDR3 DNA: TGCAGTGCTAGTCCCCCAGATTACAATGAGCAGTTCTTC

J gene: TRBJ2-4
clone size: few
D gene: .
V gene: TRBV6-5
CDR3 protein: CASSPQGPKNIQYF
CDR3 DNA: TGTGCCAGCAGCCCACAGGGTCCCAAAAACATTCAGTACTTC

J gene: TRBJ2-2
clone size: many
D gene: .
V gene: TRBV21-1
CDR3 protein: CASSKPNWRAGVVNTGELFF
CDR3 DNA: TGTGCCAGCAGCAAACCTAACTGGCGAGCGGGAGTTGTAAACACCGGGGAGCTGTTTTTT

J gene: TRBJ1-5
clone size: medium-sized
D gene: .
V gene: TRBV27
CDR3 protein: CASSLGAGMGQPQHF
CDR3 DNA: TGTGCCAGCAGTTTGGGCGCGGGCATGGGCCAGCCCCAGCATTTT

J gene: TRBJ2-1
clone size: many
D gene: .
V gene: TRBV28
CDR3 protein: CASRSLAGSNEQFF
CDR3 DNA: TGTGCCAGCAGAAGTCTGGCGGGATCGAATGAGCAGTTCTTC

J gene: TRBJ2-1
clone size: many
D gene: TRBD2
V gene: TRBV7-2
CDR3 protein: CASSSRTSGGAGVF
CDR3 DNA: TGTGCCAGCAGCTCACGGACTAGCGGGGGGGCCGGCGTCTTC

J gene: TRBJ1-2
clone size: many
D gene: TRBD1
V gene: TRBV7-3
CDR3 protein: CASGQASGYTF
CDR3 DNA: TGTGCCAGCGGACAGGCGTCAGGCTACACCTTC

J gene: TRBJ1-1
clone size: many
D gene: .
V gene: TRBV29-1
CDR3 protein: CSGAYGGRGSAFF
CDR3 DNA: TGCAGCGGCGCTTACGGGGGACGGGGATCGGCTTTCTTT

J gene: TRBJ2-1
clone size: few
D gene: TRBD2
V gene: TRBV6-5
CDR3 protein: CASSFATSGTYNEQFF
CDR3 DNA: TGTGCCAGCAGTTTCGCGACTAGCGGAACCTACAATGAGCAGTTCTTC

J gene: TRBJ1-6
clone size: .
D gene: .
V gene: TRBV12-3/TRBV12-4
CDR3 protein: CASTGFGSPLHF
CDR3 DNA: TGTGCCAGCACAGGGTTTGGTTCACCCCTCCACTTT

J gene: TRBJ1-6
clone size: .
D gene: .
V gene: TRBV6-1
CDR3 protein: CASSGQLNSPLHF
CDR3 DNA: TGTGCCAGCAGTGGACAGCTTAATTCACCCCTCCACTTT

J gene: TRBJ2-7
clone size: .
D gene: TRBD1
V gene: TRBV6-5
CDR3 protein: CASSYRGRLGEQYF
CDR3 DNA: TGTGCCAGCAGTTACAGGGGGCGCCTCGGCGAGCAGTACTTC

J gene: TRBJ2-1
clone size: medium-sized
D gene: .
V gene: TRBV5-4
CDR3 protein: CASREALVPLNEQFF
CDR3 DNA: TGTGCCAGCAGAGAGGCTCTAGTTCCCCTAAATGAGCAGTTCTTC

J gene: TRBJ2-3
clone size: .
D gene: TRBD2
V gene: TRBV25-1
CDR3 protein: CASSARLAGPADTQYF
CDR3 DNA: TGTGCCAGCAGTGCGCGACTAGCGGGGCCCGCAGATACGCAGTATTTT

J gene: TRBJ1-2
clone size: few
D gene: .
V gene: TRBV29-1
CDR3 protein: CSVLGPLYGYTF
CDR3 DNA: TGCAGCGTGTTGGGACCGCTCTATGGCTACACCTTC

J gene: TRBJ1-5
clone size: few
D gene: TRBD1
V gene: TRBV19
CDR3 protein: CASRPLDRAVQPQHF
CDR3 DNA: TGTGCCAGTAGACCTTTGGACAGGGCGGTTCAGCCCCAGCATTTT

J gene: TRBJ2-1
clone size: .
D gene: TRBD1
V gene: TRBV28
CDR3 protein: CASSLDRGIFDEQFF
CDR3 DNA: TGTGCCAGCAGTTTAGACAGGGGAATTTTCGATGAGCAGTTCTTC

J gene: TRBJ1-6
clone size: few
D gene: .
V gene: TRBV20-1
CDR3 protein: CSAPAPRERSPLHF
CDR3 DNA: TGCAGTGCGCCCGCCCCAAGGGAGCGGTCACCCCTCCACTTT

J gene: TRBJ1-2
clone size: few
D gene: .
V gene: TRBV6-1
CDR3 protein: CASSLQEYSYTF
CDR3 DNA: TGTGCCAGCAGTCTACAGGAATATTCCTACACCTTC

J gene: TRBJ1-1
clone size: few
D gene: .
V gene: TRBV12-3/TRBV12-4
CDR3 protein: CASSPTDNTEAFF
CDR3 DNA: TGTGCCAGCAGTCCTACGGATAACACTGAAGCTTTCTTT

J gene: TRBJ2-7
clone size: .
D gene: TRBD2
V gene: TRBV3-1
CDR3 protein: CASRGGGGNNYEQYF
CDR3 DNA: TGTGCCAGCAGAGGCGGGGGGGGTAATAACTACGAGCAGTACTTC

J gene: TRBJ2-1
clone size: .
D gene: .
V gene: TRBV28
CDR3 protein: CASSVLAEYNEQFF
CDR3 DNA: TGTGCCAGCAGTGTATTAGCGGAATACAATGAGCAGTTCTTC

J gene: TRBJ2-1
clone size: .
D gene: TRBD1
V gene: TRBV28
CDR3 protein: CASRTMLGQVHSNEQFF
CDR3 DNA: TGTGCCAGCAGGACTATGTTGGGACAGGTTCATAGCAATGAGCAGTTCTTC

J gene: TRBJ1-6
clone size: .
D gene: .
V gene: TRBV2
CDR3 protein: CASSDLSAVHNSPLHF
CDR3 DNA: TGTGCCAGCAGTGACTTATCGGCAGTACATAATTCACCCCTCCACTTT

J gene: TRBJ2-3
clone size: medium-sized
D gene: .
V gene: TRBV10-3
CDR3 protein: CAISEGAGTTDTQYF
CDR3 DNA: TGTGCCATCAGTGAGGGGGCGGGAACTACAGATACGCAGTATTTT

J gene: TRBJ2-3
clone size: many
D gene: TRBD2
V gene: TRBV5-1
CDR3 protein: CASSFSGTRATDTQYF
CDR3 DNA: TGCGCCAGCAGCTTCTCCGGGACTAGAGCGACAGATACGCAGTATTTT

J gene: TRBJ2-7
clone size: many
D gene: TRBD2
V gene: TRBV7-8
CDR3 protein: CASSLVHLAGEQYF
CDR3 DNA: TGTGCCAGCAGCTTAGTACATCTAGCGGGCGAGCAGTACTTC

J gene: TRBJ2-1
clone size: many
D gene: TRBD2
V gene: TRBV7-2
CDR3 protein: CASSTSGSSYNEQFF
CDR3 DNA: TGTGCCAGCAGCACTAGCGGGAGCTCCTACAATGAGCAGTTCTTC

J gene: TRBJ1-6
clone size: few
D gene: .
V gene: TRBV20-1
CDR3 protein: CSARARSSRERSPLHF
CDR3 DNA: TGCAGTGCTAGAGCTCGATCGTCCAGGGAGCGTTCACCCCTCCACTTT

J gene: TRBJ2-7
clone size: many
D gene: .
V gene: TRBV7-3
CDR3 protein: CASSLWASHVYEQYF
CDR3 DNA: TGTGCCAGCAGCTTGTGGGCTAGCCACGTCTACGAGCAGTACTTC

J gene: TRBJ1-1
clone size: .
D gene: TRBD1
V gene: TRBV5-1
CDR3 protein: CASSSPGQGAANTEAFF
CDR3 DNA: TGCGCCAGCAGCTCCCCCGGACAGGGGGCTGCGAACACTGAAGCTTTCTTT

J gene: TRBJ1-1
clone size: .
D gene: .
V gene: TRBV28
CDR3 protein: CASSLGLTNAFF
CDR3 DNA: TGTGCCAGCAGTTTAGGACTTACCAACGCTTTCTTT

J gene: TRBJ1-2
clone size: few
D gene: .
V gene: TRBV14
CDR3 protein: CASSQGSGSGYTF
CDR3 DNA: TGTGCCAGCAGCCAAGGTTCAGGATCTGGCTACACCTTC

J gene: TRBJ1-1
clone size: many
D gene: .
V gene: TRBV20-1
CDR3 protein: CSASSRNTEAFF
CDR3 DNA: TGCAGTGCTAGTTCCAGGAACACTGAAGCTTTCTTT

J gene: TRBJ2-5
clone size: .
D gene: TRBD1
V gene: TRBV20-1
CDR3 protein: CSARDRDRRQTQYF
CDR3 DNA: TGCAGTGCTAGAGACCGGGACAGGAGGCAGACCCAGTACTTC

J gene: TRBJ2-7
clone size: many
D gene: TRBD2
V gene: TRBV6-1
CDR3 protein: CASSVTGRDYEQYF
CDR3 DNA: TGTGCCAGCAGTGTAACTGGGAGGGACTACGAGCAGTACTTC

J gene: TRBJ2-7
clone size: few
D gene: TRBD1
V gene: TRBV12-3/TRBV12-4
CDR3 protein: CASSPGQGAPAHF
CDR3 DNA: TGTGCCAGCAGTCCCGGACAGGGGGCCCCCGCACACTTC

J gene: TRBJ1-3
clone size: .
D gene: TRBD1
V gene: TRBV6-4
CDR3 protein: CASSDSGTGSSGNTIYF
CDR3 DNA: TGTGCCAGCAGTGACTCCGGGACAGGGTCTTCTGGAAACACCATATATTTT